One and the same sample provided the 23 T cell receptor beta chains below, sequenced in a study of T-cell reconstitution after alpha-beta-depleted transplantation in children. The authors prepared the TCRbeta library with unique molecular identifiers. TCRdb independently ran MiXCR on the PCR reads; one entry per CDR3 protein. Among 440,000 or so distinct CDR3 sequences, about a tenth were seen once, and the ten largest hold about 5%. The specimen was PBMCs from the stem cell graft donor, collected from the stem cell graft. All receptors come from a human donor who donated a stem cell graft to a child with acute myeloid leukemia.

J is TRBJ2-3 and V is TRBV12-3 or TRBV12-4, with TRBD2 identical over 10 bases. V trimming: 8 bases; J trimming: 3 bases; junction bases outside the gene matches: 8. The CDR3 is made up of 15 amino acids. The chain's CDR3 is CASLLAGRGTDTQYF. The CDR3 region has the DNA TGTGCCAGCCTACTAGCGGGGCGTGGGACAGATACGCAGTATTTT.

The gene calls are TRBV4-1 and TRBJ2-7, with D perhaps matching TRBD1 (6 bases). CDR3 size: 14 residues. With 4 bases removed from V and 5 bases from J, the gap between germline ends came to 15 bases. Germline CDR1 is MGHRA and CDR2 is YSYEKL. CDR3 amino acids: CASSPTGQGNEQYF. The CDR3 DNA reads TGCGCCAGCAGCCCAACGGGTCAGGGGAACGAGCAGTACTTC.

The chain combines TRBV27 with TRBJ2-2; maybe TRBD1 (5 bases). CDR1 is MNHEY and CDR2 is SMNVEV in the germline V gene (reference sequence). With 0 bases removed from V and 3 bases from J, the gap between germline ends came to 8 bases. CDR3 size: 15 residues. The CDR3, as DNA: TGTGCCAGCAGTTTATCCCCAGGGTACACCGGGGAGCTGTTTTTT. This gives the protein CASSLSPGYTGELFF.

This clonotype was counted between two and nine times. The chain joins TRBV5-1 to TRBJ2-7, with D possibly being TRBD2 (6 bases). This CDR3 has 16 residues. The germline CDR1 and CDR2 sequences are SGHRS and YFSETQ. V lost 0 bases and J 5 bases, leaving 18 bases between the germline ends. DNA for the CDR3: TGCGCCAGCAGCTTGGAAACGGGGGTTGTGAGGAACGAGCAGTACTTC. Its protein is CASSLETGVVRNEQYF.

Many counts were recorded for this clonotype. This sequence joins TRBV4-2 and TRBJ2-1; TRBD2 aligns across 13 bases. Germline CDR1 is LGHNA and CDR2 is YNFKEQ. V dropped 1 base and J dropped 1; count of bases not matched to a gene: 10. The CDR3 contains 20 residues. The CDR3 sequence: CASSQAGTSGTVASYNEQFF. CDR3 bases: TGTGCCAGCAGCCAAGCAGGGACTAGCGGGACCGTCGCTTCCTACAATGAGCAGTTCTTC.

Only a few counts were recorded for this clonotype. This chain connects TRBV29-1 to TRBJ2-5; possible D gene TRBD1, 6 bases. V was cut by 5 bases and J by 1 base, with 11 bases left in between. This CDR3 has 13 residues. Germline loops: CDR1 SQVTM, CDR2 ANQGSEA. The CDR3 region is CSVPRTVQETQYF. CDR3 coding DNA: TGCAGCGTTCCCAGGACAGTCCAAGAGACCCAGTACTTC. The full variable domain, rest sourced from reference TRBV29-1 and TRBJ2-5, is SAVISQKPSRDICQRGTSLTIQCQVDSQVTMMFWYRQQPGQSLTLIATANQGSEATYESGFVIDKFPISRPNLTFSTLTVSNMSPEDSSIYLCSVPRTVQETQYFGPGTRLLVL.

At least ten counts were recorded for this clonotype. The chain has TRBV5-1 and TRBJ1-4; no clear D. V lost 5 bases, J lost 0 bases, and 8 bases lay in between. The CDR3 contains 14 residues. Germline V lookup: CDR1 SGHRS, CDR2 YFSETQ. Here the CDR3 reads CASSPDATNEKLFF. Here the CDR3 DNA reads TGCGCCAGCAGTCCGGATGCAACTAATGAAAAACTGTTTTTT.

This clonotype was detected only a few times. V is TRBV6-2 or TRBV6-3 and J is TRBJ2-3, with 13 bases lining up with TRBD2. Germline trimming cut 5 bases from V and 2 bases from J; bases unmatched to any gene: 4. The CDR3 has 16 amino acids. CDR1 and CDR2 (germline): MNHEY, SVGEGT. CDR3 bases: TGTGCCAGCAGTCGGACTAGCGGGAGAGTCACAGATACGCAGTATTTT. Residues: CASSRTSGRVTDTQYF.

This clonotype was observed a few times. The chain links TRBV5-1 to TRBJ2-1; D remains unclear. The ends were cut back, 0 bases at V and 0 bases at J, with 7 bases in the middle. The germline gives CDR1 SGHRS, CDR2 YFSETQ. There are 15 residues in the CDR3. This CDR3 is CASSLGQPSYNEQFF. CDR3 nucleotide sequence: TGCGCCAGCAGCTTGGGCCAGCCCTCCTACAATGAGCAGTTCTTC.

Many counts were recorded for this clonotype. CDR3 residues: CASSPGVPEQYF. The CDR3 DNA reads TGTGCCAGCAGTCCCGGGGTCCCCGAGCAGTACTTC. The gene calls are TRBV28 and TRBJ2-7; tentatively, D is TRBD2 (5 bases). This CDR3 contains 12 residues. CDR1 is MDHEN, CDR2 SYDVKM, per germline. V shed 5 bases and J shed 6 bases, with 11 bases lying between them.

The CDR3 reads CASSPREGGNSPLHF. The DNA of the CDR3 is TGTGCCAGCAGCCCGCGAGAGGGAGGTAATTCACCCCTCCACTTT. The rearrangement joins TRBV7-9 to TRBJ1-6; D unclear. V lost 5 bases and J lost 6, with 14 bases in between. This CDR3 has 15 amino acids. From germline, CDR1 is SEHNR and CDR2 FQNEAQ (reference sequence).

This clonotype was counted a few times. The chain is built from TRBV5-1 and TRBJ2-7, with D hard to call. V lost 2 bases to trimming and J lost 0 bases, with 9 bases between them. Germline lookup yields CDR1 SGHRS and CDR2 YFSETQ. The CDR3 length is 14 residues. The CDR3 DNA reads TGCGCCAGCAGCTTATTAGGTTCCTCCTACGAGCAGTACTTC. This translates into CASSLLGSSYEQYF.

The table lists this clonotype with a few counts. The CDR3 protein is CASSRTGQGNQPQHF. The CDR3 nucleotides read TGCGCCAGCAGCCGGACAGGACAGGGCAATCAGCCCCAGCATTTT. The gene calls are TRBV5-1 and TRBJ1-5, with 7 positions matching TRBD1. This CDR3 has 15 residues. Per the germline V gene, CDR1 is SGHRS and CDR2 is YFSETQ. V trimming: 4 bases; J trimming: 2 bases; junction bases outside the gene matches: 6.

This clonotype was observed a few times. The chain recombines TRBV25-1 with TRBJ2-7, with 9 nucleotides matching TRBD1. The CDR3 has 15 amino acids. V gave up 2 bases and J gave up 6 bases; unmatched junction bases: 8. Germline V gene data show CDR1 as MGHDK and CDR2 as SYGVNS. The CDR3 reads CASSERDRVKSEQYV. CDR3 DNA sequence: TGTGCCAGCAGTGAAAGGGACAGGGTAAAGTCCGAGCAGTACGTC.

This chain links TRBV9 with TRBJ2-6; D is unclear. The CDR3 totals 14 residues. Per germline, CDR1 SGDLS and CDR2 YYNGEE. The V gene lost 3 bases and the J gene lost 3 bases, with 7 bases spanning the gap. The CDR3 DNA reads TGTGCCAGCAGCGCCACCCTTGGGGCCAACGTCCTGACTTTC. Protein product: CASSATLGANVLTF.

This clonotype was counted many times. The chain employs TRBV29-1 and TRBJ2-5; D unresolved. Germline assignment: CDR1 SQVTM and CDR2 ANQGSEA. The CDR3 contains 13 residues. The V end was cut by 7 bases, the J end by 0 bases, with 12 bases between. The CDR3 coding sequence is TGCAGCGCATCGGGTGACAACCAAGAGACCCAGTACTTC. Encoded protein: CSASGDNQETQYF.

The rearrangement joins TRBV5-1 to TRBJ1-1; 9 positions agree with TRBD1. There are 15 residues in the CDR3. Germline CDR1 is SGHRS and CDR2 is YFSETQ. V was pared by 3 bases and J by 2 bases, with 5 bases of the junction left unmatched. CDR3 in amino acids: CASSSRTGANTEAFF. CDR3 DNA sequence: TGCGCCAGCAGCTCGAGGACAGGGGCCAACACTGAAGCTTTCTTT.

V usage is TRBV12-3 or TRBV12-4 and J usage is TRBJ2-3; TRBD2 is a possible D gene (6 bases). V lost 6 bases and J lost 4, with 17 bases in between. The CDR3 is 15 amino acids. CDR3 residues: CASRGGRGEADTQYF. The CDR3 DNA is TGTGCCAGCAGGGGCGGGCGGGGCGAGGCAGATACGCAGTATTTT.

The V gene is TRBV5-1, the J gene TRBJ2-2, with 9 bases aligning to TRBD2. V shed 3 bases, J shed 2 bases, and the junction held 5 bases outside the gene matches. The CDR3 runs to 16 residues. The germline V gene encodes CDR1 SGHRS and CDR2 YFSETQ. Here the CDR3 reads CASSYLAGINTGELFF. CDR3 DNA: TGCGCCAGCAGCTATCTAGCGGGAATTAACACCGGGGAGCTGTTTTTT.

At least ten counts were recorded for this clonotype. The junction does not match germline at one end; this may be a read error. This rearrangement joins TRBV11-2 to TRBJ2-3; no clear D gene. The CDR3 spans 12 residues. Germline CDR1 reads SGHAT; CDR2 reads FQNNGV. DNA for the CDR3: TGTGCCAGCAGCGTAGAGGTGGGAACGCAGTATTTT. Translated, it gives CASSVEVGTQYF. Complete variable domain (other parts from reference TRBV11-2 and TRBJ2-3): EAGVAQSPRYKIIEKRQSVAFWCNPISGHATLYWYQQILGQGPKLLIQFQNNGVVDDSQLPKDRFSAERLKGVDSTLKIQPAKLEDSAVYLCASSVEVGTQYFGPGTRLTVL.

The chain links TRBV20-1 to TRBJ1-5, with D perhaps TRBD1 (6 bases). The CDR3 spans 14 residues. CDR1 DFQATT and CDR2 SNEGSKA come from the germline V gene (reference sequence). Trimming took off 1 base at V and 7 bases at J, with 14 bases between the two ends. The CDR3 nucleotides are TGCAGTGCTAGAGCCGGGACACAGGACCAGCCCCAGCATTTT. It encodes CSARAGTQDQPQHF.

The chain couples TRBV5-1 to TRBJ2-6, with unresolved D. The V end lost 5 bases, the J end lost 1 base, and 4 bases lay between the germline ends. The length of the CDR3 is 13 residues. Germline assignment: CDR1 SGHRS and CDR2 YFSETQ. CDR3 protein: CASRTSGANVLTF. The CDR3 coding sequence is TGCGCCAGCAGGACTTCTGGGGCCAACGTCCTGACTTTC.

This clonotype was seen a handful of times. V is TRBV20-1 and J is TRBJ2-5; TRBD2 agrees at 9 bases. Per the germline V gene, CDR1 is DFQATT and CDR2 is SNEGSKA (reference sequence). The CDR3 length is 15 residues. V was pared by 2 bases and J by 0 bases, with 4 bases of the junction left unmatched. The CDR3 sequence: CSARSAGGNQETQYF. The CDR3 region has the DNA TGCAGTGCTAGATCTGCGGGGGGGAACCAAGAGACCCAGTACTTC.